Listed here are 20 T cell receptor beta chains from one sample, sequenced in a study of blood T cell repertoires in COVID-19. The protocol was immunoSEQ multiplex PCR, while the TCRdb copy is restricted to in-frame clones and leaves out a portion. Among tens of thousands of clones listed, more than 70% were seen once. The sequencing sample was made of peripheral blood. All receptors derive from a man of 80 years or more with acute or convalescent COVID-19.

This chain links TRBV29-1 with TRBJ1-5; perhaps TRBD1 as D (6 bases). The V gene's germline CDR1 is SQVTM and CDR2 ANQGSEA. This CDR3 contains 12 residues. V gave up 4 bases and J gave up 4 bases, with 8 bases separating them. CDR3 region: CSVGQENQPQHF. The CDR3 DNA reads as TGCAGCGTTGGACAGGAGAATCAGCCCCAGCATTTT.

CDR3 coding DNA: TGCGCCAGCAGACCGGGACAGGGGTTCGATGAGCAGTTCTTC. It translates to CASRPGQGFDEQFF. The chain carries TRBV10-1 and TRBJ2-1; 10 bases are shared with TRBD1. CDR1 is WNHNN and CDR2 is SYGVQD in the germline V gene (reference sequence). J was trimmed by 8 bases and V by 6 bases; bases with no gene match: 7. The CDR3 has 14 amino acids.

This chain joins TRBV7-9 and TRBJ2-2, with TRBD2 matching over 11 bases. The J segment lost 0 bases and the V segment lost 4 bases, leaving 4 bases of the junction unmatched. The CDR3 contains 17 residues. Germline CDR1 is SEHNR and CDR2 is FQNEAQ (reference sequence). The CDR3 protein is CASSSRLAGPNTGELFF. For the CDR3, the DNA is TGTGCCAGCAGCTCAAGACTAGCGGGACCGAACACCGGGGAGCTGTTTTTT.

V usage is TRBV19 and J usage is TRBJ1-5, with a possible D match to TRBD1 (6 bases). The CDR3 totals 14 residues. Germline V lookup: CDR1 LNHDA, CDR2 SQIVND (reference sequence). Trimming shortened V by 5 bases and J by 9 bases, and 17 bases separated the two germline ends. The CDR3 DNA sequence: TGTGCCAGTAGTTCCGCGGGGGGCCCAGGGCCCCAGCATTTT. Protein product: CASSSAGGPGPQHF.

This chain connects TRBV28 to TRBJ1-4, with D possibly matching TRBD1 (5 bases). Germline CDR1 is MDHEN and CDR2 is SYDVKM. V lost 6 bases to trimming and J lost 4 bases, with 18 bases between them. The CDR3 is made up of 16 amino acids. Here the CDR3 DNA reads TGTGCCAGCAGCAATCAAGGACACCAGGATAATGAAAAACTGTTTTTT. Its protein product is CASSNQGHQDNEKLFF.

The chain links TRBV6-5 to TRBJ2-3, with a weak D call TRBD2 (5 bases). Trimming removed 2 bases at V and 8 bases at J, with 11 bases between. CDR1 is MNHEY, CDR2 SVGAGI, per germline. CDR3 length: 13 residues. The CDR3 DNA sequence: TGTGCCAGCAGTTACGACCCGGGAAGTACGCAGTATTTT. Protein product: CASSYDPGSTQYF.

This clone was counted once. The V call is TRBV19, the J call TRBJ1-5, with 10 positions matching TRBD1. CDR1 LNHDA and CDR2 SQIVND come from the germline V gene (reference sequence). J lost 6 bases, V lost 9 bases, and 5 bases had no gene match. The length of the CDR3 is 13 residues. In DNA, the CDR3 is TGTGCCAGCGACAGGGGGCTAAGTCAGCCCCAGCATTTT. It is translated as CASDRGLSQPQHF.

As DNA, the CDR3 is TGTGCCAGCAGCGTAATGGAGGGGGCGGGGGAGACCCAGTACTTC. This gives the protein CASSVMEGAGETQYF. This sequence joins TRBV9 and TRBJ2-5, with a tentative D call TRBD1 (7 bases). The CDR3 is made up of 15 amino acids. V was cut by 1 base and J by 5 bases, with 15 bases left in between. CDR1 is SGDLS and CDR2 is YYNGEE in the germline V gene.

V gene TRBV7-9 combines with J gene TRBJ2-3; 11 positions agree with TRBD2. V lost 3 bases, J lost 0 bases, and 5 bases stayed unmatched. CDR1 and CDR2 from the germline V gene are SEHNR and FQNEAQ (reference sequence). This CDR3 contains 17 residues. The CDR3 DNA reads as TGTGCCAGCAGCTTGGGACTAGCGGCCCTGAGCACAGATACGCAGTATTTT. It translates to CASSLGLAALSTDTQYF.

The chain has TRBV11-2 and TRBJ1-1; 8 positions match TRBD1. The junction had 2 bases not matched to a gene; V was cut back by 5 bases and J by 3 bases. The CDR3 consists of 13 residues. Germline-derived CDR1 and CDR2 are SGHAT and FQNNGV. CDR3 residues: CASSQQGDTEAFF. As DNA, the CDR3 is TGTGCCAGCAGCCAACAGGGGGACACTGAAGCTTTCTTT.

CDR3 protein: CASSQEMRGGQETQYF. The CDR3 coding sequence is TGTGCCAGCAGCCAAGAGATGCGGGGCGGACAAGAGACCCAGTACTTC. V usage is TRBV3-1 (or the pseudogene TRBV3-2) and J usage is TRBJ2-5; a possible D gene is TRBD2 (6 bases). Trimming took 0 bases from V and 2 from J, leaving 13 bases between them. The CDR3 runs to 16 residues. Germline V gene data show CDR1 as LGHDT and CDR2 as YNNKEL (reference sequence).

The chain carries TRBV11-2 and TRBJ2-7; 13 nucleotides align to TRBD2. The CDR3 extends over 16 amino acids. J lost 0 bases, V lost 2 bases, and 1 base had no gene match. The germline V gene has CDR1 SGHAT and CDR2 FQNNGV. The CDR3 here is CASSLRTSGGSYEQYF. The CDR3 region has the DNA TGTGCCAGCAGCTTAAGGACTAGCGGGGGCTCCTACGAGCAGTACTTC.

The chain uses TRBV5-1 and TRBJ2-3, with TRBD2 identical over 9 bases. With V trimmed by 6 bases and J by 2 bases, 4 bases remained unmatched. Germline V gene sequence: CDR1 SGHRS, CDR2 YFSETQ. The CDR3 is made up of 14 amino acids. The CDR3 bases are TGCGCCAGCACCTTAGCGGGGGCCACAGATACGCAGTATTTT. Residues: CASTLAGATDTQYF.

J is TRBJ2-5 and V is TRBV4-3; no reliable D call. Trimming stripped 0 bases from V and 1 base from J, with 6 bases between. CDR3 length: 14 residues. Germline V CDR1 and CDR2: LGHNA, YSLEER. CDR3: CASSQDTRQETQYF. For the CDR3, the DNA is TGCGCCAGCAGCCAAGATACTCGCCAAGAGACCCAGTACTTC.

The sample holds a few counts of this clone. V gene TRBV5-1 combines with J gene TRBJ1-2; D is uncertain. Deletions cut 4 bases from V and 4 bases from J, with 17 bases between. Per germline, CDR1 SGHRS and CDR2 YFSETQ. This CDR3 has 15 amino acids. In DNA, the CDR3 is TGCGCCAGCAGCCGCAGAGAGGAAGGAGTCTATGGCTACACCTTC. Translated, it gives CASSRREEGVYGYTF.

This clone was observed a single time. This chain links TRBV7-9 with TRBJ2-7; D perhaps matches TRBD1 (5 bases). Trimming left V 2 bases short and J 3 bases short, with 14 bases between. This CDR3 comprises 15 residues. CDR1 SEHNR and CDR2 FQNEAQ come from the germline V gene (reference sequence). The CDR3 loop reads CASSLIAGQSYEQYF. The CDR3 coding sequence is TGTGCCAGCAGCTTAATTGCAGGACAAAGCTACGAGCAGTACTTC.

J is TRBJ1-1 and V is TRBV6-5, with D possibly being TRBD1 (6 bases). In germline, CDR1 is MNHEY, CDR2 SVGAGI. The CDR3 is made up of 14 amino acids. With 6 bases removed from V and 1 base from J, the gap between germline ends came to 12 bases. This CDR3 reads CASRGTNGNTEAFF. CDR3 coding DNA: TGTGCCAGCAGGGGGACAAACGGGAACACTGAAGCTTTCTTT.

The rearrangement uses TRBV6-1 and TRBJ2-7; TRBD1 matches 8 bases. The CDR3 consists of 15 residues. J gave up 3 bases and V 3 bases, and 7 bases lay outside the gene matches. The germline V gene has CDR1 MNHNS and CDR2 SASEGT. The CDR3 DNA follows: TGTGCCAGCAGTGATGGGGTACAGGGGGGCTACGAGCAGTACTTC. Translation gives CASSDGVQGGYEQYF.

V gene TRBV19 combines with J gene TRBJ2-2; maybe TRBD1 (5 bases). V was trimmed by 9 bases and J by 5 bases, leaving 16 bases between them. There are 14 residues in the CDR3. The V gene's germline CDR1 is LNHDA and CDR2 SQIVND (reference sequence). The CDR3 nucleotides read TGTGCCAGCCACAGGCGAAAAGAAACCGGGGAGCTGTTTTTT. It translates to CASHRRKETGELFF.

This chain links TRBV6-5 with TRBJ1-2, with 10 bases lining up with TRBD1. From germline, CDR1 is MNHEY and CDR2 SVGAGI. Germline trimming cut 5 bases from V and 6 bases from J; bases unmatched to any gene: 6. The CDR3 spans 14 residues. CDR3 region: CASSRQGATDGYTF. In DNA form, the CDR3 reads TGTGCCAGCAGTAGACAGGGGGCGACGGATGGCTACACCTTC.